What follows is one T cell receptor (beta chain) and its context. Its antigen is as yet unknown. As to treatment: approximately nine-day PBMC culture with coronavirus spike peptide pools or control peptides (ViraFEST assay). Per germline, CDR1 DFQATT and CDR2 SNEGSKA (reference sequence). CDR3 size: 16 residues. V was clipped by 1 base and J by 1 base, with 15 bases between them. Sequenced with the Oncomine TCR Beta short-read assay was DNA taken from cultured CD4+ T cells. Using its own MiXCR run on the PCR reads, TCRdb lists one record per CDR3 protein. The table records 12,000 or so distinct CDR3 sequences, around 50% of them present only once. This entry is derived from a study of vaccination and CD4 T cells after COVID-19. At the level of the study: The convalescents were made up of six males and four females, two of whom were Hispanic.

The TCR was taken from a human donor who had recovered from COVID-19. The chain has TRBV20-1 and TRBJ2-3, with D tentatively TRBD2 (5 bases). The sample comprised CD4+ T cells from blood, cultured in vitro. The CDR3 loop reads CSARGGRAHRTDTQYF. CDR3 in DNA: TGCAGTGCTAGAGGAGGGAGAGCCCATCGCACAGATACGCAGTATTTT.